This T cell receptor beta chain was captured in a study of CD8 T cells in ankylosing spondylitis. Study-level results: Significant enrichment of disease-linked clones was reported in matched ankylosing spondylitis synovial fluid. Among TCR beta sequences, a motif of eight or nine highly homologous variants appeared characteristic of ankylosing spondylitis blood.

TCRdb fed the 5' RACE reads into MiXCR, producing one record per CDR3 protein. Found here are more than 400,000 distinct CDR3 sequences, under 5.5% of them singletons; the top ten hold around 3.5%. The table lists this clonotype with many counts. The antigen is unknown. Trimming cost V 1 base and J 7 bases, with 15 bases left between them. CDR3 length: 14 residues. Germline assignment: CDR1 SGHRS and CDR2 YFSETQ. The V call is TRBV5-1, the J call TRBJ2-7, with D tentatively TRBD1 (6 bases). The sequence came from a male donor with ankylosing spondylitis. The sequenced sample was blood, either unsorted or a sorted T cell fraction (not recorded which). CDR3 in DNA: TGCGCCAGCAGCTTGCCAGGGGCGCTTAGGGAGCAGTACTTC. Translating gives CASSLPGALREQYF.